This T cell receptor beta chain was sequenced in a study of human T cells and chemical hapten exposure. Whole-study context: During the approximately 24-week study period, patients had diphenylcyclopropenone applied to the scalp every week. Patch testing was performed with 0.01% DPC on the upper back, with reading at 6 days. Findings and caveats of the study: Expanded TCRs created a significantly greater count of big CDR3 similarity clusters than controls did.

In TCRdb, the RACE reads were re-called with MiXCR into one record per CDR3 protein. The sample carries about 140,000 distinct CDR3 sequences, approximately 12% recorded once. The time point was: patch test 2, 6 weeks after DPC sensitization. Sample treatment: therapeutic diphenylcyclopropenone sensitization with weekly scalp DPC. Each patch-test visit's blood sample preceded patch application. As to this clonotype: Its specificity is unknown.

This CDR3 is built from 14 residues. The germline gives CDR1 LNHDA, CDR2 SQIVND (reference sequence). Trimming stripped 8 bases from V and 4 bases from J, with 15 bases between. The sequence was collected from a woman aged 50 to 60 with alopecia areata. Some clones in this sample may be carry-over from other donors' samples. The sequencing here drew on whole blood, taken in connection with sensitization to the hapten diphenylcyclopropenone (DPC). V gene TRBV19 combines with J gene TRBJ1-5; possibly TRBD1 for D (5 bases). The DNA of the CDR3 is TGTGCCAGTGGGGGTTGGGGACGGAATCAGCCCCAGCATTTT. Its protein product is CASGGWGRNQPQHF.